These T cell receptor beta chains were read from a single sample in a study of T cell responses to AZD1222 COVID-19 vaccine. Clones were sequenced by immunoSEQ multiplex PCR, and TCRdb holds only the in-frame ones, with some missing. The table has about 99,000 clones, about 88% seen once. The input for sequencing was peripheral blood, taken on day 0 of AZD1222 vaccination. These TCRs come from an adult in good health. The CDR3 runs from the conserved cysteine through the conserved F or W. A D gene is named only where the DNA matches it firmly. Only some rows state a clone size, as once, few, many or a class for expanded clones.

abundance | len | d_gene | j_gene | v_gene | CDR3aa | CDR3nt
. | 15 | TRBD1 | TRBJ1-1 | TRBV4-2 | CASSPGTGLNTEAFF | TGTGCCAGCAGCCCCGGGACAGGGCTGAACACTGAAGCTTTCTTT
. | 14 | TRBD1 | TRBJ1-2 | TRBV3-1/TRBV3-2 | CASSQRGQGDGYTF | TGTGCCAGCAGCCAACGAGGACAGGGCGATGGCTACACCTTC
. | 15 | TRBD1 | TRBJ2-7 | TRBV28 | CASSFPRQGTHEQYF | TGTGCCAGCAGTTTCCCCCGACAGGGCACTCACGAGCAGTACTTC
. | 16 | . | TRBJ2-2 | TRBV2 | CASSSGQGTSTGELFF | TGTGCCAGCAGTTCCGGACAGGGGACTAGCACCGGGGAGCTGTTTTTT
. | 14 | . | TRBJ1-1 | TRBV15 | CATSRLQKNTEAFF | TGTGCCACCAGCAGGCTACAGAAGAACACTGAAGCTTTCTTT
. | 13 | . | TRBJ1-1 | TRBV12-5 | CASGLLRSTEAFF | TGTGCTAGTGGTTTACTCAGAAGCACTGAAGCTTTCTTT
. | 16 | TRBD1 | TRBJ2-1 | TRBV10-3 | CAISESTWDRVGEQFF | TGTGCCATCAGTGAGTCGACTTGGGACAGGGTAGGTGAGCAGTTCTTC
. | 12 | . | TRBJ1-2 | TRBV19 | CASMTDNYGYTF | TGTGCCAGTATGACAGATAACTATGGCTACACCTTC
. | 16 | TRBD2 | TRBJ2-1 | TRBV6-5 | CASSYSGGGDGDEQFF | TGTGCCAGCAGTTACTCTGGTGGGGGGGATGGTGATGAGCAGTTCTTC
once | 15 | . | TRBJ2-3 | TRBV11-2 | CASTLGRVGTDTQYF | TGTGCCAGCACCTTGGGTAGAGTCGGCACAGATACGCAGTATTTT
. | 16 | TRBD1 | TRBJ1-5 | TRBV19 | CASSSTGGVGNQPQHF | TGTGCCAGTAGCTCTACAGGGGGCGTCGGCAATCAGCCCCAGCATTTT
. | 14 | . | TRBJ1-5 | TRBV5-8 | CASSFLVGNQPQHF | TGTGCCAGCAGCTTTCTGGTGGGCAATCAGCCCCAGCATTTT
. | 14 | . | TRBJ1-5 | TRBV9 | CASSVEDSNQPQHF | TGTGCCAGCAGCGTAGAAGACAGTAATCAGCCCCAGCATTTT
. | 13 | . | TRBJ2-5 | TRBV19 | CASSKQDGETQYF | TGTGCCAGTAGTAAGCAGGACGGGGAGACCCAGTACTTC
. | 14 | TRBD1 | TRBJ1-5 | TRBV30 | CACETGDSNQPQHF | TGTGCCTGTGAGACAGGGGATAGCAATCAGCCCCAGCATTTT
once | 18 | . | TRBJ2-7 | TRBV7-3 | CASSLGPRGRTTQYEQYF | TGTGCCAGCAGCTTAGGGCCTCGGGGAAGAACAACCCAGTACGAGCAGTACTTC
. | 14 | . | TRBJ1-6 | TRBV4-1 | CASSPGHSGSPLHF | TGCGCCAGCAGCCCGGGACATTCGGGTTCACCCCTCCACTTT
. | 12 | . | TRBJ1-2 | TRBV6-5 | CASSYSGVGYTF | TGTGCCAGCAGTTACTCAGGGGTTGGCTACACCTTC
. | 13 | . | TRBJ1-1 | TRBV7-3 | CASSEGPVYEAFF | TGTGCCAGTTCTGAGGGACCCGTCTATGAAGCTTTCTTT
. | 15 | . | TRBJ2-3 | TRBV5-4 | CASSNTSLRGDTQYF | TGTGCCAGCAGCAATACTAGCTTGAGGGGAGATACGCAGTATTTT
. | 13 | TRBD2 | TRBJ2-1 | TRBV20-1 | CSASGGGYNEQFF | TGCAGTGCTAGTGGCGGGGGCTACAATGAGCAGTTCTTC
. | 15 | . | TRBJ2-2 | TRBV11-2 | CASSRVGANTGELFF | TGTGCCAGCAGCCGAGTGGGGGCGAACACCGGGGAGCTGTTTTTT
. | 13 | . | TRBJ1-3 | TRBV19 | CASSTRSGNTIYF | TGTGCCAGTAGTACGAGATCTGGAAACACCATATATTTT
. | 17 | TRBD2 | TRBJ2-7 | TRBV24-1 | CATTHRGGLVELCEQYF | TGTGCCACCACCCATCGGGGGGGACTAGTAGAACTCTGCGAGCAGTACTTC
. | 15 | TRBD1 | TRBJ1-4 | TRBV18 | CASSPQGQSNEKLFF | TGTGCCAGCTCACCCCAGGGACAGAGTAATGAAAAACTGTTTTTT
. | 14 | . | TRBJ1-4 | TRBV11-2 | CASSPGPTIEKLFF | TGTGCCAGCAGCCCGGGACCTACTATTGAAAAACTGTTTTTT
. | 16 | . | TRBJ1-2 | TRBV7-8 | CASSLEGLGRNYGYTF | TGTGCCAGCAGCTTAGAAGGACTGGGACGAAACTATGGCTACACCTTC
. | 15 | . | TRBJ1-1 | TRBV7-6 | CASSLIPGKNTEAFF | TGTGCCAGCAGCTTAATTCCCGGGAAGAACACTGAAGCTTTCTTT
. | 15 | TRBD1 | TRBJ1-5 | TRBV29-1 | CSVEDSTGGLQPQHF | TGCAGCGTTGAAGATAGTACAGGGGGCCTTCAGCCCCAGCATTTT
. | 18 | TRBD1 | TRBJ1-2 | TRBV4-1 | CASSQSPGQGSWVYGYTF | TGCGCCAGCAGCCAATCACCGGGACAGGGATCTTGGGTCTATGGCTACACCTTC
. | 14 | TRBD1 | TRBJ1-5 | TRBV5-1 | CASSLAPGGQPQHF | TGCGCCAGCAGCTTGGCCCCAGGGGGTCAGCCCCAGCATTTT
. | 15 | . | TRBJ1-4 | TRBV27 | CASSPIIGGNEKLFF | TGTGCCAGCAGTCCCATTATCGGCGGAAATGAAAAACTGTTTTTT
. | 15 | . | TRBJ2-3 | TRBV5-4 | CASSLVRGEGVTQYF | TGTGCCAGCAGCTTGGTCCGGGGAGAAGGTGTTACGCAGTATTTT
. | 15 | . | TRBJ1-1 | TRBV27 | CASSLSTAMNTEAFF | TGTGCCAGCAGTTTGTCGACAGCTATGAACACTGAAGCTTTCTTT
. | 15 | TRBD2 | TRBJ2-1 | TRBV29-1 | CSVEESWGGYNEQFF | TGCAGCGTTGAAGAAAGTTGGGGGGGTTACAATGAGCAGTTCTTC
. | 15 | . | TRBJ1-2 | TRBV30 | CAWSLRFQGGYGYTF | TGTGCCTGGAGTCTCCGGTTCCAGGGCGGGTATGGCTACACCTTC
. | 13 | . | TRBJ2-7 | TRBV19 | CASSMGRGYEQYF | TGTGCCAGTAGTATGGGCAGGGGTTACGAGCAGTACTTC
many | 15 | . | TRBJ2-7 | TRBV3-1/TRBV3-2 | CASSQDQRLVGEQYF | TGTGCCAGCAGCCAAGATCAGAGACTAGTCGGCGAGCAGTACTTC
. | 14 | . | TRBJ2-7 | TRBV7-8 | CASSLQDFAYEQYF | TGTGCCAGCAGCTTACAGGACTTTGCCTACGAGCAGTACTTC
few | 14 | . | TRBJ1-2 | TRBV7-2 | CASSFPWANYGYTF | TGTGCCAGCAGCTTCCCGTGGGCTAACTATGGCTACACCTTC
. | 16 | . | TRBJ2-7 | TRBV9 | CASSPHPGESSYEQYF | TGTGCCAGCAGCCCCCATCCGGGGGAGAGCTCCTACGAGCAGTACTTC
. | 15 | . | TRBJ1-2 | TRBV5-4 | CASSLGSTAYYGYTF | TGTGCCAGCAGCTTAGGCTCGACAGCATACTATGGCTACACCTTC
. | 16 | . | TRBJ2-3 | TRBV5-1 | CASSSIVGGSTDTQYF | TGCGCCAGCAGCTCCATAGTGGGGGGAAGCACAGATACGCAGTATTTT
. | 15 | TRBD1 | TRBJ1-2 | TRBV18 | CASSPNPGQGNGYTF | TGTGCCAGCTCACCCAACCCGGGACAGGGGAATGGCTACACCTTC
. | 15 | . | TRBJ1-5 | TRBV27 | CASSLYPYSNQPQHF | TGTGCCAGCAGTTTATATCCGTATAGCAATCAGCCCCAGCATTTT
. | 13 | . | TRBJ2-2 | TRBV14 | CASSQGITGELFF | TGTGCCAGCAGCCAAGGGATCACCGGGGAGCTGTTTTTT
. | 14 | . | TRBJ2-5 | TRBV6-5 | CASTTPGMGETQYF | TGTGCCAGCACCACCCCGGGGATGGGGGAGACCCAGTACTTC
. | 12 | . | TRBJ1-1 | TRBV12-3/TRBV12-4 | CASTIERGKAFF | TGTGCCAGCACCATCGAGCGGGGTAAAGCTTTCTTT
. | 16 | TRBD1 | TRBJ1-2 | TRBV5-6 | CASRGTDTATNYGYTF | TGTGCCAGCAGGGGGACAGACACCGCTACCAACTATGGCTACACCTTC
. | 15 | TRBD1 | TRBJ2-1 | TRBV5-5 | CASSLEGASLNEQFF | TGTGCCAGCAGCTTGGAGGGGGCCTCTCTAAATGAGCAGTTCTTC
. | 13 | . | TRBJ1-1 | TRBV19 | CASSPLDSSEAFF | TGTGCCAGTAGTCCCTTGGACAGCTCTGAAGCTTTCTTT
. | 17 | . | TRBJ1-6 | TRBV19 | CASSIESGWENNSPLHF | TGTGCCAGTAGTATAGAAAGCGGTTGGGAAAATAATTCACCCCTCCACTTT
. | 17 | . | TRBJ1-5 | TRBV24-1 | CATSDPLARTSNQPQHF | TGTGCCACCAGTGATCCCCTGGCAAGAACAAGCAATCAGCCCCAGCATTTT
few | 18 | TRBD2 | TRBJ2-7 | TRBV7-8 | CASSKGTSGVEYTYEQYF | TGTGCCAGCAGCAAAGGGACTAGTGGGGTGGAATATACCTACGAGCAGTACTTC